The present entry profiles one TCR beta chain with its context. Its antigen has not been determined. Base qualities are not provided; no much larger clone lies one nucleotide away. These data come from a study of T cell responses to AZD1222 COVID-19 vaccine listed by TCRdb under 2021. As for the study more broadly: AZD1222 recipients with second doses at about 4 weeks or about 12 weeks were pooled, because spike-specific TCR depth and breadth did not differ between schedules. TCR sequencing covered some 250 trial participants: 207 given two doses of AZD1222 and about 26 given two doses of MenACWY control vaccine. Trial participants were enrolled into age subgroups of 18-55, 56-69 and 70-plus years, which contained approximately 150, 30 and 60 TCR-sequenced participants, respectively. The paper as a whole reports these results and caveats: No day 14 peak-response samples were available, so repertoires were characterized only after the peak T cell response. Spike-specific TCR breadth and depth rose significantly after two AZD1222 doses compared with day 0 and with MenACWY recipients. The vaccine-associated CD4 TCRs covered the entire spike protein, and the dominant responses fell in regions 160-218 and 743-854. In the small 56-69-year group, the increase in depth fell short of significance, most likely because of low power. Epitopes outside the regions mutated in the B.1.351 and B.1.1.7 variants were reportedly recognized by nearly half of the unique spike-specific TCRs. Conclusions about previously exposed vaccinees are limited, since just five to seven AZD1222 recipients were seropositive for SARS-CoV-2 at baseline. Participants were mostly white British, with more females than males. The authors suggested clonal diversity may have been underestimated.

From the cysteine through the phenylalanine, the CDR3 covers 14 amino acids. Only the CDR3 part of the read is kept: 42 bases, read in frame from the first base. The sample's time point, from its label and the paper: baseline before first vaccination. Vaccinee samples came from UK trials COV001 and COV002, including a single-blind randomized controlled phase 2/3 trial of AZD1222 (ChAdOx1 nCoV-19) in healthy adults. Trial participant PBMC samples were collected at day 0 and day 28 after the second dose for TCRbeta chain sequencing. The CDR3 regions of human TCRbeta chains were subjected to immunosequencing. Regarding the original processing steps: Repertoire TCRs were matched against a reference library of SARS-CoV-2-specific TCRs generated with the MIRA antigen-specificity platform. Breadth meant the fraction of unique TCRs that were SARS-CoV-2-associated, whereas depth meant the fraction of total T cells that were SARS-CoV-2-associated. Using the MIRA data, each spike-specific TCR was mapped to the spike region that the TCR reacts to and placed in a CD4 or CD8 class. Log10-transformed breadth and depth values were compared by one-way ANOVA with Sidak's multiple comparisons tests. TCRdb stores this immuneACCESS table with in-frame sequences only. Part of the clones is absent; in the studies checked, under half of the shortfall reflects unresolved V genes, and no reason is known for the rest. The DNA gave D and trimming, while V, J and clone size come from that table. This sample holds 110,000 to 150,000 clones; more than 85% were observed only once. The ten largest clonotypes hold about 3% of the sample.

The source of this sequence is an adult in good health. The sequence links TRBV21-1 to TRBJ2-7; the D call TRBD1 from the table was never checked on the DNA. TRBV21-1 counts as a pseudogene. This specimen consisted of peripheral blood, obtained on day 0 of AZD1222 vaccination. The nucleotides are TGTGCCAGCAGCAATCATCACAGACAATACGAGCAGTACTTC. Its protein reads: CASSNHHRQYEQYF.